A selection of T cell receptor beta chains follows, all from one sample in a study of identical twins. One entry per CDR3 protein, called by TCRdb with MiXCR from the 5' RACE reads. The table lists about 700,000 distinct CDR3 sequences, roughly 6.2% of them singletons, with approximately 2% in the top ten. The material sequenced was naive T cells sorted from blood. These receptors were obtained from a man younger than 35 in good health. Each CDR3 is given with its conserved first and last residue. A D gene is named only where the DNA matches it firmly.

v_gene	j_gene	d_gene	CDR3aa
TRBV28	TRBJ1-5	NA	CASSLSVASNQPQHF
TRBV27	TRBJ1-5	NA	CASKGYGSNQPQHF
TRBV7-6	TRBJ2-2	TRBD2	CASRLAGGLGTGELFF
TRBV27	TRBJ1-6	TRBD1	CASSYRGTYSPLHF
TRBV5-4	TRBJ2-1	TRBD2	CASSLGSSGRVGAYNEQFF
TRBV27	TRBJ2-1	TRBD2	CASSLIAGDRNEHFF
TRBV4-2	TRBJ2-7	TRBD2	CASSQEVASGYEQYF
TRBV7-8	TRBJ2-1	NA	CASSLVIRGFDEQFF
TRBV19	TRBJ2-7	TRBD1	CASTTGQGYEQYF
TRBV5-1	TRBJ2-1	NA	CASSFEGRQFF
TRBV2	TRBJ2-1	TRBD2	CASSAGASGFEQFF
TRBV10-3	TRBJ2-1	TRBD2	CAIASGREVYNEQFF
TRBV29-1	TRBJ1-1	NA	CSVANRARDTEAFF
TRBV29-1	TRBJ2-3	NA	CSVEGRYTDTQYF
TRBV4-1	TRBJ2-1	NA	CASSLGLRSVSEQFF
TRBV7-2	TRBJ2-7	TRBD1	CASSLDGTGFYEQYF
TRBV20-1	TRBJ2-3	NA	CSARAGTYSTDTQYF
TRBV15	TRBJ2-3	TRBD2	CATSRLLARSTDTQYF
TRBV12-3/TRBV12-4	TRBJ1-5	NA	CASSLALAQPQHF
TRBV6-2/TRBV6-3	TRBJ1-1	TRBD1	CASSYPRDRERAEAFF
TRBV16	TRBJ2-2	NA	CASSELSHPAGELFF
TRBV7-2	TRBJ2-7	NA	CASSAPLRFYYEQYF
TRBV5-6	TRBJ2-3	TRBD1	CASSLISGGATDTQYF
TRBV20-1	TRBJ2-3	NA	CSARDIADTQYF
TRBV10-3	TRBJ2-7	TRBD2	CASSSGRAYEQYF
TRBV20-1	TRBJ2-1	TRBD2	CSAVSGTSPYNEQFF
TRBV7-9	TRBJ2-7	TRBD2	CASSPRSGTSGYEQYF
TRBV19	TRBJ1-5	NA	CASSIVGNSNQPQHF
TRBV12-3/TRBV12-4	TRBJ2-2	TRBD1	CASSHLQGARELFF
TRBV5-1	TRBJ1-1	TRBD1	CASSIGQGDTEAFF
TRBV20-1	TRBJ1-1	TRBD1	CSARGDRGRAEAFF
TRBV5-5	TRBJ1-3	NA	CASSWDWGSSGNTIYF
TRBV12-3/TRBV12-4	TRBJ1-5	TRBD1	CASSDRVLSNQPQHF
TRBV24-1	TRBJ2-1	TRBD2	CATSGWSSGYNEQFF
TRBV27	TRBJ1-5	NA	CASSLSVYSNQPQHF
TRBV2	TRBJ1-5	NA	CAEGSMVWYQPHHF
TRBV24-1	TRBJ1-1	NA	CATSDTRGNTEAFF
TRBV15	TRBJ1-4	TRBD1	CATSFSLLTGVAEKLFF
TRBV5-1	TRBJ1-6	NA	CASSLENSPLHF
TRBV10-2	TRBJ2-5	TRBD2	CASGGLAGRETQYF
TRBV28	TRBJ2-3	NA	CASSWTDILGTDTQYF
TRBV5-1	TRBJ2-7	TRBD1	CASSHRTGDYEQYF
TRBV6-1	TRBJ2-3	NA	CASSASDTQYF
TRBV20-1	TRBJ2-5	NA	CSARGWGLLVSGRETQYF
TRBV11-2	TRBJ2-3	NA	CASSPNSRGNTDTQYF
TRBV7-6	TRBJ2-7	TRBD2	CASSARTSGRSYEQYF
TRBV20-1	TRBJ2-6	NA	CSAPRTSGANVLTF
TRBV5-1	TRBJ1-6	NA	CASSARTVGPYNSPLHF
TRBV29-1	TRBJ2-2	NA	CSVVVAGELFF
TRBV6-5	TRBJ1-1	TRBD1	CATEDRATEAFF
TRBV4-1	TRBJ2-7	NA	CASKQTGQSYEQYF
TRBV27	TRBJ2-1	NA	CASSAAGYNEQFF
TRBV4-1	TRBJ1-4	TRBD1	CASSQTDRQTRNEKLFF